A selection of T cell receptor beta chains follows, all from one sample in a study of Graves' ophthalmopathy and Graves' hyperthyroidism. In TCRdb, the multiplex PCR reads were re-called with MiXCR into one record per CDR3 protein. The table records 600,000 to 700,000 distinct CDR3 sequences, roughly 39% of them present only once. Sample: peripheral blood. These receptors all come from an adult man with Graves' ophthalmopathy. Each CDR3 is given with its conserved first and last residue. The order of the fields is clone size, J gene, D gene, V gene, CDR3 DNA, CDR3 protein. A D gene is named only where the DNA matches it firmly. Clone size appears in some rows only: once, few, many, or a class for an expanded clone.

clone_size: few
j_call: TRBJ2-5
d_call: TRBD1
v_call: TRBV11-3
cdr3_nt: TGTGCCAGCAGCTTAGAGGGACAGCTGAGGGAGACCCAGTACTTC
cdr3_aa: CASSLEGQLRETQYF

clone_size: few
j_call: TRBJ2-2
d_call: -
v_call: TRBV5-6
cdr3_nt: TGTGCCAGCAGCGGCGAGGGGGGGCACCGGGAGCTGTTTTTT
cdr3_aa: CASSGEGGHRELFF

clone_size: once
j_call: TRBJ2-7
d_call: TRBD2
v_call: TRBV19
cdr3_nt: TGTGCCAGTAGTATGTCACCGGGACTAGCGGGATGGGGTGTCTACGAGCAGTACTTC
cdr3_aa: CASSMSPGLAGWGVYEQYF

clone_size: -
j_call: TRBJ2-6
d_call: -
v_call: TRBV6-1
cdr3_nt: TGTGCCAGCAGTGAACAGGGTCGTGGGGCCAACGTCCTGACTTTC
cdr3_aa: CASSEQGRGANVLTF

clone_size: few
j_call: TRBJ2-6
d_call: -
v_call: TRBV7-2
cdr3_nt: TGTGCCAGCAGCCCCCCTGGCGGCATCCAGGGGAACGTCCTGACTTTC
cdr3_aa: CASSPPGGIQGNVLTF

clone_size: -
j_call: TRBJ1-2
d_call: -
v_call: TRBV7-2
cdr3_nt: TGTGCCAGCGGTCAGGGACACTATGGCTACACCTTC
cdr3_aa: CASGQGHYGYTF

clone_size: few
j_call: TRBJ2-7
d_call: TRBD2
v_call: TRBV7-8
cdr3_nt: TGTGCCAGCAGCCATAGCGGGCGGAGCTCCTACGAGCAGTACTTC
cdr3_aa: CASSHSGRSSYEQYF

clone_size: few
j_call: TRBJ2-4
d_call: -
v_call: TRBV2
cdr3_nt: TGTGCCAGCAGGGACACGGGGGTGAACATTCAGTACTTC
cdr3_aa: CASRDTGVNIQYF

clone_size: many
j_call: TRBJ2-7
d_call: -
v_call: TRBV7-9
cdr3_nt: TGTGCCAGCAGCTTAGGGACACCCTACGAGCAGTACTTC
cdr3_aa: CASSLGTPYEQYF

clone_size: -
j_call: TRBJ2-7
d_call: TRBD1
v_call: TRBV29-1
cdr3_nt: TGCAGCGTCCAGGGGGCACACGAGCAGTACTTC
cdr3_aa: CSVQGAHEQYF

clone_size: -
j_call: TRBJ2-3
d_call: -
v_call: TRBV9
cdr3_nt: TGTGCCAGCAGTTTCAGGCGTCCAGATACGCAGTATTTT
cdr3_aa: CASSFRRPDTQYF

clone_size: many
j_call: TRBJ2-7
d_call: TRBD2
v_call: TRBV7-2
cdr3_nt: TGTGCCAGCAGCGCCCAGCGGGGGGGCGTCTACGAGCAGTACTTC
cdr3_aa: CASSAQRGGVYEQYF

clone_size: many
j_call: TRBJ2-7
d_call: -
v_call: TRBV11-1
cdr3_nt: TGTGCCAGCAGCCACGGGACCATCGAGCAGTACTTC
cdr3_aa: CASSHGTIEQYF

clone_size: -
j_call: TRBJ2-5
d_call: TRBD2
v_call: TRBV19
cdr3_nt: TGTGCCAGCTCACCACTAGCGGGAGGGCTGTACCAAGAGACCCAGTACTTC
cdr3_aa: CASSPLAGGLYQETQYF

clone_size: few
j_call: TRBJ2-2
d_call: -
v_call: TRBV5-1
cdr3_nt: TGCGCCAGCCATAAAGGCGACACCGGGGAGCTGTTTTTT
cdr3_aa: CASHKGDTGELFF

clone_size: -
j_call: TRBJ1-4
d_call: TRBD1
v_call: TRBV20-1
cdr3_nt: TGCAGTGCTAGGCCAAAGGGGACAGGGGGTGAAAAACTGTTTTTT
cdr3_aa: CSARPKGTGGEKLFF

clone_size: -
j_call: TRBJ1-5
d_call: -
v_call: TRBV25-1
cdr3_nt: TGTGCCAGCAGTGAACAAGGGGGGTCTCAGCCCCAGCATTTT
cdr3_aa: CASSEQGGSQPQHF

clone_size: -
j_call: TRBJ1-3
d_call: -
v_call: TRBV7-9
cdr3_nt: TGTGCCAGCAGCCAGATCAGCGGGGAAAACACCATATATTTT
cdr3_aa: CASSQISGENTIYF

clone_size: few
j_call: TRBJ2-2
d_call: -
v_call: TRBV9
cdr3_nt: TGTGCCAGCAGCGTAAATCCCGGGGAGCTGTTTTTT
cdr3_aa: CASSVNPGELFF

clone_size: -
j_call: TRBJ1-2
d_call: -
v_call: TRBV24-1
cdr3_nt: TGTGCCACCAGTGACTTGCGGGGATACACCTTC
cdr3_aa: CATSDLRGYTF

clone_size: -
j_call: TRBJ2-2
d_call: -
v_call: TRBV11-1
cdr3_nt: TGTGCCAGCAGCTCATCCTTAACCGGGGAGCTGTTTTTT
cdr3_aa: CASSSSLTGELFF

clone_size: -
j_call: TRBJ2-2
d_call: -
v_call: TRBV7-9
cdr3_nt: TGTGCCAGCACCGGGAAGCTGTTTTTT
cdr3_aa: CASTGKLFF

clone_size: many
j_call: TRBJ2-3
d_call: -
v_call: TRBV24-1
cdr3_nt: TGTGCCACCAGCCGGACAGACCCAGATACGCAGTATTTT
cdr3_aa: CATSRTDPDTQYF

clone_size: -
j_call: TRBJ2-7
d_call: TRBD2
v_call: TRBV7-2
cdr3_nt: TGTGCCAGCAGCTTATCTGGCGGGGGGCTCACCTACGAGCAGTACTTC
cdr3_aa: CASSLSGGGLTYEQYF

clone_size: few
j_call: TRBJ2-7
d_call: TRBD2
v_call: TRBV12-3/TRBV12-4
cdr3_nt: TGTGCCAGCAGTCAGTGGCGGGGGGGATCCTACGAGCAGTACTTC
cdr3_aa: CASSQWRGGSYEQYF

clone_size: -
j_call: TRBJ2-5
d_call: TRBD2
v_call: TRBV7-9
cdr3_nt: TGTGCCAGCAGCCCTCCCGGGACTAGCGGCCAAGAGACCCAGTACTTC
cdr3_aa: CASSPPGTSGQETQYF

clone_size: -
j_call: TRBJ2-2
d_call: -
v_call: TRBV11-1
cdr3_nt: TGTGCCAGCAGCCAAGGGGGGCGCGCCACCGGGGAGCTGTTTTTT
cdr3_aa: CASSQGGRATGELFF